This entry is about one T cell receptor beta chain. The antigen is undetermined. The data belong to a study of cytomegalovirus exposure and HLA in healthy donors. Study-level information: Assignment to the Caucasian-associated ancestry cluster applied to approximately 80% of the approximately 400 genotyped donors.

Use of 60 Vbeta and 13 Jbeta primers characterized the PCR. As processed by the authors: Approximately 79 million unique TCR beta chains, roughly 11 million of them shared, were counted by a later analysis. The assay was immunoSEQ multiplex PCR, and TCRdb's table has in-frame clones only and misses some. That table is the source of V, J and clone size, and D and trimming were worked out from the DNA. Counted here are more than 85,000 clones, around 78% occurring once; the ten biggest clones make up under 1.5%. Study findings and constraints: It was only CMV serostatus that was available as immune exposure information.

The receptor was isolated from a woman aged 25 to 39 in good health and CMV-seronegative. Sequences were obtained from PBMCs.

The CDR3 DNA follows: TGTGCCAGCAGCTTAGGGTCGCCAGGGTCTTATTCACCCCTCCACTTT. It specifies CASSLGSPGSYSPLHF. V and J are TRBV7-8 and TRBJ1-6, with TRBD1 as a possible D gene (5 bases). The V end lost 1 base, the J end lost 8 bases, and 15 bases lay between the germline ends. From germline, CDR1 is SGHVS and CDR2 FQNEAQ. The CDR3 is 16 residues long.